This T cell receptor beta chain was obtained from a study of T cells in Graves' hyperthyroidism and ophthalmopathy. TCR beta CDR3 region amplification was performed from RNA transcripts. HTBI primers were used for first-round RT-PCR of the TCR CDR3. MiXCR, run by TCRdb on the multiplex PCR reads, gives a single entry per CDR3 protein. The table shows hundreds of thousands of distinct CDR3 sequences, with roughly 15% occurring only once. This clonotype was recorded many times. For the diagnoses, clinical symptoms, serum thyroxine and TRAb, thyroid ultrasound and orbital computed tomography were used. Extraction of PBMCs used roughly 9.4 ml of fresh peripheral blood. The sample was blood. The TCR originated in a woman between 40 and 50 years old with Graves' ophthalmopathy.

CDR3 residues: CASSQDIQETQYF. DNA of the CDR3: TGTGCCAGCAGCCAAGACATCCAAGAGACCCAGTACTTC. This chain uses TRBV7-9 with TRBJ2-5; no reliable D call. Germline CDR1 reads SEHNR; CDR2 reads FQNEAQ (reference sequence). This CDR3 is 13 amino acids long. Trimming stripped 5 bases from V and 1 base from J, with 8 bases between.